The 30 T cell receptor beta chains below all came from one sample that was sequenced in a study of human T cells and chemical hapten exposure. The time point here: patch test 1, 2 weeks after DPC sensitization. Treatment given: therapeutic diphenylcyclopropenone sensitization with weekly scalp DPC. TCRdb ran MiXCR on the RACE reads and lists one entry per CDR3 protein. The sample carries over 45,000 distinct CDR3 sequences, over 7.5% recorded once. The sample consisted of whole blood, taken in connection with sensitization to the hapten diphenylcyclopropenone (DPC). The receptors originated from a woman aged 40 to 50 with alopecia areata. Some clones in this sample may be carry-over from other donors' samples.

The genes are TRBV12-3 or TRBV12-4 and TRBJ1-5; no firm D call. CDR3 size: 12 residues. Trimming took off 4 bases at V and 8 bases at J, with 9 bases between the two ends. CDR3 sequence reads: CASSSPLKPQHF. CDR3 in DNA: TGTGCCAGCAGTTCCCCGCTCAAGCCCCAGCATTTT.

The chain carries TRBV2 and TRBJ1-1; 8 bases align to TRBD1. With V trimmed by 10 bases and J by 0 bases, 4 bases remained unmatched. This CDR3 region has 13 residues. In germline, CDR1 is SNHLY, CDR2 FYNNEI. The CDR3 nucleotides read TGTGCCACGGGACAGGTAATGAACACTGAAGCTTTCTTT. Amino acids: CATGQVMNTEAFF.

This clonotype was counted a few times. The chain has TRBV15 and TRBJ2-3; 8 nucleotides align to TRBD1. V lost 7 bases to trimming and J lost 3 bases; unmatched junction nucleotides: 6. The CDR3 runs 14 residues. The germline CDR1 and CDR2 sequences are LNHNV and YYDKDF (reference sequence). CDR3 DNA sequence: TGTGCCACCACTCAGGGGGCGCTTACAGATACGCAGTATTTT. Translated, it gives CATTQGALTDTQYF. Looking up the rest from reference TRBV15 and TRBJ2-3 gives the full variable domain: DAMVIQNPRYQVTQFGKPVTLSCSQTLNHNVMYWYQQKSSQAPKLLFHYYDKDFNNEADTPDNFQSRRPNTSFCFLDIRSPGLGDTAMYLCATTQGALTDTQYFGPGTRLTVL.

In this sample, this clonotype turned up many times. The DNA for the CDR3 is TGTGCCAGCAGAAGGACAGGCCTTCGACATAATAGCACAGATACGCAGTATTTT. It specifies CASRRTGLRHNSTDTQYF. V gene TRBV7-9 combines with J gene TRBJ2-3; 7 bases line up with TRBD1. CDR3 length: 18 residues. The V and J ends lost 6 bases and 0 bases, in that order; junction bases with no gene match: 15. From germline, CDR1 is SEHNR and CDR2 FQNEAQ (reference sequence). Full variable domain (outside the CDR3, taken from reference TRBV7-9 and TRBJ2-3): DTGVSQNPRHKITKRGQNVTFRCDPISEHNRLYWYRQTLGQGPEFLTYFQNEAQLEKSRLLSDRFSAERPKGSFSTLEIQRTEQGDSAMYLCASRRTGLRHNSTDTQYFGPGTRLTVL.

This clonotype was seen ten or more times. The chain is built from TRBV9 and TRBJ2-2, with a possible D match to TRBD1 (6 bases). CDR3 length: 17 residues. Looked up from germline, CDR1 is SGDLS and CDR2 is YYNGEE. Between the trimmed V and J ends, which lost 0 bases and 2 bases, there was a span of 14 bases. CDR3 region: CASSVGPTGINTGELFF. The CDR3 nucleotides read TGTGCCAGCAGCGTAGGACCCACAGGGATTAACACCGGGGAGCTGTTTTTT.

This clonotype was detected many times. The genes are TRBV6-6 and TRBJ2-1; D is possibly TRBD1 (6 bases). Germline V gene sequence: CDR1 MNHNY, CDR2 SVGAGI (reference sequence). Between the trimmed V and J ends, which lost 6 bases and 6 bases, there was a span of 6 bases. CDR3 size: 11 residues. DNA for the CDR3: TGTGCCAGCAGAGGGGGCAATGAGCAGTTCTTC. Protein product: CASRGGNEQFF.

This rearrangement joins TRBV5-5 to TRBJ2-7; TRBD1 is a possible D gene (7 bases). V gave up 0 bases and J gave up 3 bases, with 16 bases separating them. Germline V gene sequence: CDR1 SGHKS, CDR2 YYEKEE (reference sequence). This CDR3 has 16 amino acids. CDR3 coding DNA: TGTGCCAGCAGCTTGGCGGCGGGACAGATTTTCTACGAGCAGTACTTC. This sequence encodes CASSLAAGQIFYEQYF. The whole variable domain, filled in from reference TRBV5-5 and TRBJ2-7, reads DAGVTQSPTHLIKTRGQQVTLRCSPISGHKSVSWYQQVLGQGPQFIFQYYEKEERGRGNFPDRFSARQFPNYSSELNVNALLLGDSALYLCASSLAAGQIFYEQYFGPGTRLTVT.

Ten or more counts support this clonotype. The chain links TRBV7-9 to TRBJ2-7; a weak D match, TRBD1 (6 bases). Deletions cut 4 bases from V and 5 bases from J, with 15 bases between. The CDR3 contains 14 residues. Per the germline V gene, CDR1 is SEHNR and CDR2 is FQNEAQ (reference sequence). The CDR3 region has the DNA TGTGCCAGCAGCTATACAGGGATCACGGACGAGCAGTACTTC. Residues: CASSYTGITDEQYF.

V and J are TRBV15 and TRBJ2-3, with D tentatively TRBD2 (5 bases). The CDR3 has 14 residues. V was cut by 0 bases and J by 4 bases, with 8 bases left in between. Germline-derived CDR1 and CDR2 are LNHNV and YYDKDF (reference sequence). CDR3 sequence reads: CATSRDEGADTQYF. CDR3 coding DNA: TGTGCCACCAGCAGAGATGAGGGTGCAGATACGCAGTATTTT.

This clonotype was seen many times. This rearrangement joins TRBV6-1 to TRBJ2-3, with TRBD2 identical over 13 bases. V lost 1 base to trimming and J lost 5 bases; unmatched junction nucleotides: 0. There are 15 residues in the CDR3. Germline V gene lookup returns CDR1 MNHNS and CDR2 SASEGT. CDR3 sequence reads: CASSEGLAGGDTQYF. The CDR3 DNA reads as TGTGCCAGCAGTGAAGGACTAGCGGGGGGAGATACGCAGTATTTT.

In this sample, this clonotype turned up many times. The chain is built from TRBV7-2 and TRBJ2-3, with a weak D call TRBD1 (6 bases). From germline, CDR1 is SGHTA and CDR2 FQGNSA. The CDR3 is 15 amino acids. V shed 2 bases and J shed 3 bases, with 12 bases lying between them. The CDR3 coding sequence is TGTGCCAGCAGCTTAAATGGGGGCCCGACAGATACGCAGTATTTT. It codes for CASSLNGGPTDTQYF.

This clonotype has ten or more counts. The rearrangement uses TRBV7-9 and TRBJ2-7, with TRBD2 identical over 9 bases. The germline CDR1 and CDR2 sequences are SEHNR and FQNEAQ (reference sequence). The CDR3 totals 16 residues. V shed 0 bases, J shed 2 bases, and the junction held 5 bases outside the gene matches. The DNA of the CDR3 is TGTGCCAGCAGCTTAGCCCCTGGCGGGGGGGCCTACGAGCAGTACTTC. Protein product: CASSLAPGGGAYEQYF.

A few counts support this clonotype. The chain joins TRBV4-3 to TRBJ2-3; D possibly corresponds to TRBD2 (7 bases). The CDR3 has 17 amino acids. Germline V lookup: CDR1 LGHNA, CDR2 YSLEER. V shed 0 bases and J shed 1 base, with 14 bases lying between them. The CDR3 loop reads CASSQELTGGRTDTQYF. Here the CDR3 DNA reads TGCGCCAGCAGCCAAGAACTGACGGGGGGCCGCACAGATACGCAGTATTTT.

This clonotype was counted many times. The V and J genes are TRBV30 and TRBJ2-4; D assignment may be TRBD1 or TRBD2 (5 bases each). Germline V gene sequence: CDR1 GTSNPN, CDR2 SVGIG (reference sequence). V was trimmed by 4 bases and J by 0 bases, leaving 10 bases between them. The CDR3 is 14 amino acids. CDR3 nucleotide sequence: TGTGCCTGGATGGATGGGGGAGCCAAAAACATTCAGTACTTC. Translating gives CAWMDGGAKNIQYF.

This clonotype has at least ten counts. The chain uses TRBV11-2 and TRBJ1-4; D remains unclear. Deletions cut 7 bases from V and 10 bases from J, with 16 bases between. Per the germline V gene, CDR1 is SGHAT and CDR2 is FQNNGV. This CDR3 is 13 amino acids long. In DNA form, the CDR3 reads TGTGCCAGCACCTATAGTGGGGAAGGAAAACTGTTTTTT. Translating it yields CASTYSGEGKLFF.

Many counts were recorded for this clonotype. The CDR3 loop reads CASSLGTAGYEQYF. In DNA form, the CDR3 reads TGTGCCAGTAGTCTAGGGACAGCCGGCTACGAGCAGTACTTC. The chain combines TRBV19 with TRBJ2-7, with TRBD1 identical over 7 bases. CDR3 length equals 14 residues. V trimming: 5 bases; J trimming: 3 bases; junction bases outside the gene matches: 7. Germline assignment: CDR1 LNHDA and CDR2 SQIVND (reference sequence).

Notes on this clonotype: This may come from a read error, since a much larger clone is one base off. V and J are TRBV12-3 or TRBV12-4 and TRBJ2-5; 8 nucleotides line up with TRBD2. The CDR3 extends over 15 amino acids. This chain's CDR3 is CASSLAYGGEESQYF. Here the CDR3 DNA reads TGTGCCAGCAGTTTAGCGTACGGGGGGGAAGAGTCCCAGTACTTC.

This clonotype was counted between two and nine times. The chain joins TRBV9 to TRBJ2-3, with TRBD2 matching 7 bases. The CDR3 runs to 14 residues. Germline trimming cut 1 base from V and 4 bases from J; bases unmatched to any gene: 3. Germline CDR1 SGDLS, CDR2 YYNGEE. The CDR3 coding sequence is TGTGCCAGCAGCGTAAGTGGGAGGGCAGATACGCAGTATTTT. Protein: CASSVSGRADTQYF.

This clonotype was seen many times. The genes are TRBV9 and TRBJ2-2; D possibly corresponds to TRBD2 (5 bases). This CDR3 has 16 amino acids. Germline CDR1 is SGDLS and CDR2 is YYNGEE. The ends were cut back, 0 bases at V and 0 bases at J, with 9 bases in the middle. CDR3 sequence reads: CASSVVRGSNTGELFF. DNA for the CDR3: TGTGCCAGCAGCGTAGTTCGGGGTTCGAACACCGGGGAGCTGTTTTTT. Variable domain in full (rest from reference TRBV9 and TRBJ2-2): DSGVTQTPKHLITATGQRVTLRCSPRSGDLSVYWYQQSLDQGLQFLIQYYNGEERAKGNILERFSAQQFPDLHSELNLSSLELGDSALYFCASSVVRGSNTGELFFGEGSRLTVL.

Only a few counts were recorded for this clonotype. This rearrangement joins TRBV20-1 to TRBJ2-5, with 11 bases matching TRBD2. The CDR3 consists of 17 residues. V lost 1 base and J lost 4; bases outside the gene matches: 11. CDR1 is DFQATT, CDR2 SNEGSKA, per germline (reference sequence). CDR3 in amino acids: CSARVGLADSGGETQYF. In DNA, the CDR3 is TGCAGTGCTAGAGTGGGACTAGCGGATTCCGGCGGAGAGACCCAGTACTTC.

This clonotype has more than one count but fewer than ten. V and J are TRBV12-3 or TRBV12-4 and TRBJ2-1; 8 bases align to TRBD2. Trimming at V came to 3 bases and at J to 7 bases, leaving 14 bases not matched to a gene. The length of the CDR3 is 17 residues. This CDR3 is CASSFPDGAGDSNEQFF. CDR3 DNA: TGTGCCAGCAGTTTCCCCGATGGAGCGGGGGACTCGAATGAGCAGTTCTTC.

This clonotype was picked up a small number of times. The rearrangement joins TRBV19 to TRBJ1-5, with D possibly being TRBD1 (5 bases). The CDR3 totals 14 residues. V lost 5 bases, J lost 3 bases, and 11 bases lay in between. Germline V gene sequence: CDR1 LNHDA, CDR2 SQIVND (reference sequence). CDR3 nucleotides: TGTGCCAGTAGTTCAGGGATCTTCAATCAGCCCCAGCATTTT. It encodes CASSSGIFNQPQHF.

For the CDR3, the DNA is TGTGCCAGCAGCTCCGGATACCTGGGAAGGACCCAGTACTTC. Its translation is CASSSGYLGRTQYF. The chain has TRBV5-6 and TRBJ2-5; D call uncertain. Germline CDR1 reads SGHDT; CDR2 reads YYEEEE. V was pared by 3 bases and J by 7 bases, with 16 bases between. CDR3 length: 14 residues. The variable domain in full, with the rest retrieved from reference TRBV5-6 and TRBJ2-5, is DAGVTQSPTHLIKTRGQQVTLRCSPKSGHDTVSWYQQALGQGPQFIFQYYEEEERQRGNFPDRFSGHQFPNYSSELNVNALLLGDSALYLCASSSGYLGRTQYFGPGTRLLVL.

V is TRBV5-1 and J is TRBJ2-3; D gene ambiguous. From germline, CDR1 is SGHRS and CDR2 YFSETQ. With 0 bases removed from V and 0 bases from J, the gap between germline ends came to 8 bases. CDR3 length: 15 amino acids. DNA of the CDR3: TGCGCCAGCAGCTTGGTACTTGGCAGCACAGATACGCAGTATTTT. The encoded protein is CASSLVLGSTDTQYF.

This clonotype appeared many times. The genes are TRBV7-2 and TRBJ1-2, with 8 bases lining up with TRBD1. With 7 bases clipped from V and 5 bases from J, the junction kept 6 bases outside the gene matches. Germline V CDR1 and CDR2: SGHTA, FQGNSA. The CDR3 spans 13 residues. The CDR3 loop reads CASTDTGGYGYTF. The CDR3 DNA follows: TGTGCCAGCACCGATACAGGGGGATATGGCTACACCTTC.

This clonotype was observed at least ten times. The chain couples TRBV14 to TRBJ2-3; weak D call: TRBD2 (5 bases). V was cut by 0 bases and J by 8 bases, with 9 bases left in between. Germline V gene sequence: CDR1 SGHDN, CDR2 FVKESK. The CDR3 runs 13 residues. CDR3: CASSQDGVRTQYF. The CDR3 nucleotides are TGTGCCAGCAGCCAAGACGGGGTCCGTACGCAGTATTTT.

This clonotype was observed at least ten times. The gene calls are TRBV4-2 and TRBJ2-1, with D tentatively TRBD1 or TRBD2 (5 bases each). Germline CDR1 LGHNA, CDR2 YNFKEQ. Trimming took off 3 bases at V and 7 bases at J, with 16 bases between the two ends. This CDR3 region has 15 residues. The CDR3 DNA sequence: TGTGCCAGCAGCCACGGGTCGGGGCCTGGGAATGAGCAGTTCTTC. Encoded protein: CASSHGSGPGNEQFF.

The chain is built from TRBV20-1 and TRBJ1-5, with unresolved D. From germline, CDR1 is DFQATT and CDR2 SNEGSKA (reference sequence). This CDR3 is 14 amino acids long. V gave up 5 bases and J gave up 6 bases, with 17 bases separating them. CDR3 sequence reads: CSAPWAAFGQPQHF. CDR3 coding DNA: TGCAGTGCTCCTTGGGCGGCGTTTGGTCAGCCCCAGCATTTT.

This clonotype was counted many times. The CDR3: CASRTGLWEQYF. In DNA, the CDR3 is TGTGCCAGCAGGACTGGTCTATGGGAGCAGTACTTC. This chain connects TRBV6-2 or TRBV6-3 to TRBJ2-7, with D uncertain. Germline V gives CDR1 MNHEY, CDR2 SVGEGT. This CDR3 contains 12 residues. V shed 6 bases and J shed 7 bases, with 13 bases lying between them.

By frequency in the sample, this clonotype is medium-sized. The genes are TRBV13 and TRBJ2-7; D could derive from TRBD1 or TRBD2 (5 bases each). The V gene's germline CDR1 is PRHDT and CDR2 FYEKMQ (reference sequence). This CDR3 spans 14 amino acids. The V gene lost 5 bases and the J gene lost 1 base, with 12 bases spanning the gap. Here the CDR3 DNA reads TGTGCCAGCAGCAACCGGGACCGGTCCTACGAGCAGTACTTC. Translated, it gives CASSNRDRSYEQYF.